This T cell receptor beta chain derives from a study of shared clonotypes between healthy human individuals. This clone was recorded only once. What it binds is unknown. Repertoires were generated with immunoSEQ multiplex PCR, while TCRdb's copy carries only in-frame clones and drops some. The table records some 2.1 million clones, about 95% of them present only once. Study observations and caveats: In contrast to clonotypes shared by all four donors, non-shared clonotypes had lower generation probabilities. The expectation was that sequencing depth would affect clonotype sharing among donors.

Donors had no recently reported acute infections or vaccinations and were HIV-negative. CDR1 is MNHEY and CDR2 is SMNVEV in the germline V gene (reference sequence). The length of the CDR3 is 15 residues. V was trimmed by 3 bases and J by 0 bases, leaving 12 bases between them. Specimen: naive CD4+ T cells sorted from blood. Subset meaning: CD45RA+ positively selected. The genes are TRBV27 and TRBJ2-7; tentatively, D is TRBD2 (6 bases). The source is a man aged 18 to 30 in good health. Written as DNA, the CDR3 is TGTGCCAGCAGTTTTACGGGAGTTACCTCCTACGAGCAGTACTTC. Its translation: CASSFTGVTSYEQYF.